This T cell receptor (beta chain) is from a study of blood T cell repertoires in COVID-19. TCRdb keeps only in-frame clones here, not all; method: immunoSEQ multiplex PCR. This repertoire shows some 360,000 clones, 88% found once; its top ten account for 1%. This CDR3 is 16 amino acids long. This chain uses TRBV21-1 with TRBJ2-6; the table's D call, TRBD1, has no DNA check behind it. TRBV21-1 is deemed a pseudogene. The sequenced sample consisted of PBMCs or T cells enriched from blood (not recorded which). The receptor comes from a woman in her twenties or thirties who had been exposed to COVID-19. CDR3 nucleotide sequence: TGTGCCAGCAGCAAGGATGGGGCCTCGGGGGCCAACGTCCTGACTTTC. This sequence encodes CASSKDGASGANVLTF.